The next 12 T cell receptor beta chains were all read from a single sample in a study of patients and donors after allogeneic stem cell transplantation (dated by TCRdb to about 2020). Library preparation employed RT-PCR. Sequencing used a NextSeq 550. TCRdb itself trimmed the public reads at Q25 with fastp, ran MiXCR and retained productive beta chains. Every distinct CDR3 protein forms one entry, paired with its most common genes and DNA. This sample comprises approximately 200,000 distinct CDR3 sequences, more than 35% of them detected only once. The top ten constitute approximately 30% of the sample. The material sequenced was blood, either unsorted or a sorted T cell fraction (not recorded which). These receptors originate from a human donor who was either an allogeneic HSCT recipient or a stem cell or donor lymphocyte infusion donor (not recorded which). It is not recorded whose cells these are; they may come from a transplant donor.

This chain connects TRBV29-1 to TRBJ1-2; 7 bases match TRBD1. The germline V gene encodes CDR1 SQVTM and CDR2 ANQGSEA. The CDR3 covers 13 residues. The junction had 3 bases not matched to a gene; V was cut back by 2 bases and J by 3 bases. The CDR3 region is CSVERDRDYGYTF. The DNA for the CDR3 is TGCAGCGTTGAAAGAGACAGGGACTATGGCTACACCTTC.

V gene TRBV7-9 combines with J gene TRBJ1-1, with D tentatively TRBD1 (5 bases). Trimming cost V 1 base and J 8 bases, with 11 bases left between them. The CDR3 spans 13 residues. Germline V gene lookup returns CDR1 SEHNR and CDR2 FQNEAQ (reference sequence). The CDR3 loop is CASSLDWAGEAFF. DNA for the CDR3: TGTGCCAGCAGCTTAGATTGGGCAGGGGAAGCTTTCTTT.

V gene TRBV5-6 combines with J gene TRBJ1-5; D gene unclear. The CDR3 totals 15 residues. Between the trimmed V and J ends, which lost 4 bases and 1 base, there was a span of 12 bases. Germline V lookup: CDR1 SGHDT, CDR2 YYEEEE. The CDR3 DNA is TGTGCCAGCAGCCTAATAGGAGAGAGCAATCAGCCCCAGCATTTT. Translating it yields CASSLIGESNQPQHF.

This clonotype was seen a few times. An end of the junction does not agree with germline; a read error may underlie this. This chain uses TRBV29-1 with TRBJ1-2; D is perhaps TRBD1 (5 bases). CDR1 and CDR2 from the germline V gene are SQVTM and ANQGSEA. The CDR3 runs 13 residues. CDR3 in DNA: TGCACCGTTGGGGCTACACTTAACTATGGCTACACCTTC. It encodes CTVGATLNYGYTF.

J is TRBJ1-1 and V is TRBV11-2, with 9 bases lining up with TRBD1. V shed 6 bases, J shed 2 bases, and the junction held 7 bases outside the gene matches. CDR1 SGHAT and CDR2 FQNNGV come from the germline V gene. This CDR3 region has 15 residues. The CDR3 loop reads CASRLPGQGNTEAFF. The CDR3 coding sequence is TGTGCCAGCAGGCTACCGGGACAGGGAAACACTGAAGCTTTCTTT.

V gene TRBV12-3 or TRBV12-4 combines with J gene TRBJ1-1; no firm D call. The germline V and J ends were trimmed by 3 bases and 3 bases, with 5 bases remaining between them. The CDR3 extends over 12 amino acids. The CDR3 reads CASSFHDTEAFF. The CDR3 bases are TGTGCCAGCAGTTTCCATGACACTGAAGCTTTCTTT.

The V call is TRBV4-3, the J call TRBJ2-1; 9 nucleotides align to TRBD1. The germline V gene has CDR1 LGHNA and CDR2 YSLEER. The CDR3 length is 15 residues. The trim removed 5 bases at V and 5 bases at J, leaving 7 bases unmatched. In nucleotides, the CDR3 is TGCGCCAGCAGCTCACGGACAGGGGCTAACAATGAGCAGTTCTTC. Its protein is CASSSRTGANNEQFF.

The CDR3 sequence: CASSSPFNTEAFF. Here the CDR3 DNA reads TGTGCCAGCAGCTCTCCATTTAACACTGAAGCTTTCTTT. J is TRBJ1-1 and V is TRBV7-3; D is unclear. CDR3 size: 13 residues. The germline V gene has CDR1 SGHTA and CDR2 FQGTGA. V was cut by 4 bases and J by 2 bases, with 8 bases left in between.

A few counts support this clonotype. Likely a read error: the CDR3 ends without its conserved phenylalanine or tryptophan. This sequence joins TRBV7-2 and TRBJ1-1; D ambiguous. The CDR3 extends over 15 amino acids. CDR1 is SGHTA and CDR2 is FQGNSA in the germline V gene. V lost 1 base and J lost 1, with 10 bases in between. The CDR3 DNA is TGTGCCAGCAGCTTAGTGTGGGGTGGGAACACTGAAGCTTTCTCT. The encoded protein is CASSLVWGGNTEAFS.

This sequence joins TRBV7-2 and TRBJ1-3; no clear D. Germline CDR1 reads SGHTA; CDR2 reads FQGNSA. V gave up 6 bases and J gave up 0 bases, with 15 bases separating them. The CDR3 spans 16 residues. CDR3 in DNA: TGTGCCAGCAGATTCGGAACGTCCCTCTCTGGAAACACCATATATTTT. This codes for CASRFGTSLSGNTIYF.

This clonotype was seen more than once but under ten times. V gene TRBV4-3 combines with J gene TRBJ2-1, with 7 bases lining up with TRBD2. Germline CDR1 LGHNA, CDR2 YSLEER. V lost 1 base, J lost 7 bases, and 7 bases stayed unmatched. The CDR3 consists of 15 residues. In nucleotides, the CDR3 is TGCGCCAGCAGCCAAGGTGGGAGGGCTTGGAATGAGCAGTTCTTC. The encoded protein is CASSQGGRAWNEQFF.

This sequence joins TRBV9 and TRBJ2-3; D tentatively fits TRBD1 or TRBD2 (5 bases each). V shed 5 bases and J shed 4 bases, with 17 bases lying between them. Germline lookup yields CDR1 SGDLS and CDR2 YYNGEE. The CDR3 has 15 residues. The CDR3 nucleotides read TGTGCCAGCAGACCAACGCAGGGAGACGCAGATACGCAGTATTTT. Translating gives CASRPTQGDADTQYF.